The 24 T cell receptor beta chains below come from one sample, sequenced in a study of blood T cell repertoires in COVID-19. Produced via immunoSEQ multiplex PCR; TCRdb's table is partial and in-frame only. The data show 120,000 or so clones, approximately 81% seen once. Sequencing was performed on peripheral blood. The source of these receptors is a man in his fifties or sixties with acute or convalescent COVID-19.

The chain links TRBV30 to TRBJ2-6; D remains ambiguous. Germline loops: CDR1 GTSNPN, CDR2 SVGIG (reference sequence). Trimming pared 0 bases from V and 0 bases from J, leaving 6 bases between. CDR3 length equals 15 residues. This chain's CDR3 is CAWSVHLSGANVLTF. In nucleotides, the CDR3 is TGTGCCTGGAGTGTACACCTCTCTGGGGCCAACGTCCTGACTTTC.

V is TRBV9 and J is TRBJ2-7; TRBD1 might be the D (6 bases). The V end lost 6 bases, the J end lost 3 bases, and 13 bases lay between the germline ends. Per the germline V gene, CDR1 is SGDLS and CDR2 is YYNGEE. This CDR3 has 13 residues. CDR3 in amino acids: CASTPGQGYEQYF. The DNA for the CDR3 is TGTGCCAGCACCCCGGGACAAGGCTACGAGCAGTACTTC.

This chain uses TRBV10-1 with TRBJ1-2; 7 nucleotides agree with TRBD1. V dropped 0 bases and J dropped 8; count of bases not matched to a gene: 3. This CDR3 comprises 13 residues. Germline V gives CDR1 WNHNN, CDR2 SYGVQD (reference sequence). CDR3 in DNA: TGCGCCAGCAGTGAGTCGACAGGGAAGGGCTACACCTTC. The encoded protein is CASSESTGKGYTF.

The rearrangement links TRBV3-1 (or the pseudogene TRBV3-2) to TRBJ1-1; no clear D. This CDR3 contains 13 residues. V was trimmed by 0 bases and J by 6 bases, leaving 8 bases between them. Germline V lookup: CDR1 LGHDT, CDR2 YNNKEL (reference sequence). The CDR3 DNA sequence: TGTGCCAGCAGCCAAGAAGCGCATCCTGAAGCTTTCTTT. Translated, it gives CASSQEAHPEAFF.

This chain connects TRBV4-1 to TRBJ1-2, with D possibly being TRBD1 (5 bases). Looked up from germline, CDR1 is MGHRA and CDR2 is YSYEKL. The CDR3 runs to 17 residues. V lost 6 bases to trimming and J lost 2 bases, with 22 bases between them. The CDR3 reads CASREIDAPGQNYGYTF. The CDR3 DNA follows: TGCGCCAGCAGGGAAATAGACGCACCAGGACAAAACTATGGCTACACCTTC.

The chain joins TRBV6-4 to TRBJ1-6, with 10 bases fitting TRBD1. The CDR3 is 14 amino acids. Trimming took 4 bases from V and 8 from J; bases not matched to a gene: 2. CDR1 is MRHNA, CDR2 SNTAGT, per germline. CDR3 bases: TGTGCCAGCAGTGTGGGGACAGGGGATTCACCCCTCCACTTT. Its translation: CASSVGTGDSPLHF.

The rearrangement uses TRBV25-1 and TRBJ2-1; 12 bases align to TRBD2. Germline V gives CDR1 MGHDK, CDR2 SYGVNS. The CDR3 length is 14 residues. With 6 bases clipped from V and 6 bases from J, the junction kept 3 bases outside the gene matches. CDR3 DNA sequence: TGTGCCAGCAGACTAGCGGGAGGAGGCAATGAGCAGTTCTTC. This codes for CASRLAGGGNEQFF.

The V call is TRBV27, the J call TRBJ1-2, with TRBD1 identical over 7 bases. Germline CDR1 MNHEY, CDR2 SMNVEV (reference sequence). V was clipped by 0 bases and J by 7 bases; unmatched bases: 2. The length of the CDR3 is 13 residues. The CDR3 here is CASSLSGQIGYTF. The CDR3, as DNA: TGTGCCAGCAGTTTATCGGGACAGATTGGCTACACCTTC.

The chain employs TRBV7-9 and TRBJ1-4, with D perhaps TRBD1 (6 bases). Germline V gene data show CDR1 as SEHNR and CDR2 as FQNEAQ (reference sequence). The CDR3 contains 17 residues. With 1 base removed from V and 5 bases from J, the gap between germline ends came to 17 bases. DNA of the CDR3: TGTGCCAGCAGCTTAGGGGCAGGGGCTATATTAAATGAAAAACTGTTTTTT. Amino acid sequence: CASSLGAGAILNEKLFF.

The chain couples TRBV30 to TRBJ2-7; 7 positions agree with TRBD2. The CDR3 spans 13 residues. V shed 5 bases, J shed 2 bases, and the junction held 6 bases outside the gene matches. Germline-derived CDR1 and CDR2 are GTSNPN and SVGIG (reference sequence). This CDR3 is CAWGPSGTYEQYF. The CDR3 DNA reads TGTGCCTGGGGACCTAGCGGTACCTACGAGCAGTACTTC.

A single count supports this clone. V usage is TRBV2 and J usage is TRBJ2-1, with 12 bases fitting TRBD2. Germline V lookup: CDR1 SNHLY, CDR2 FYNNEI. The CDR3 sequence is 19 residues long. V dropped 2 bases and J dropped 0; count of bases not matched to a gene: 8. The CDR3 sequence: CASSEPEGLAGISYNEQFF. CDR3 nucleotide sequence: TGTGCCAGCAGTGAACCCGAGGGACTAGCGGGTATCTCCTACAATGAGCAGTTCTTC.

The chain links TRBV18 to TRBJ2-3; TRBD2 might be the D (5 bases). The V and J ends lost 1 base and 2 bases respectively, with 10 bases between them. The germline V gene encodes CDR1 KGHSH and CDR2 LQKENI. The CDR3 runs to 15 residues. The DNA of the CDR3 is TGTGCCAGCTCACCACTCGGACGGGACACAGATACGCAGTATTTT. Its translation: CASSPLGRDTDTQYF.

The chain combines TRBV5-5 with TRBJ1-6; 7 positions match TRBD1. Germline CDR1 reads SGHKS; CDR2 reads YYEKEE (reference sequence). This CDR3 comprises 14 residues. Losses at the gene ends were 5 bases for V and 9 bases for J; bases not matched to a gene: 8. CDR3 sequence (DNA): TGTGCCAGCAGTTACGGGACAGCTTCTTCACCCCTCCACTTT. It encodes CASSYGTASSPLHF.

The chain has TRBV5-1 and TRBJ2-7; 9 bases match TRBD2. The CDR3 covers 16 residues. Unmatched junction bases numbered 4, after V lost 0 bases and J lost 0 bases. CDR1 and CDR2 (germline): SGHRS, YFSETQ. The CDR3 nucleotides are TGCGCCAGCAGCTTGGCCATTAGCGGGGGCTCCTACGAGCAGTACTTC. This sequence encodes CASSLAISGGSYEQYF. Variable domain in full (rest from reference TRBV5-1 and TRBJ2-7): KAGVTQTPRYLIKTRGQQVTLSCSPISGHRSVSWYQQTPGQGLQFLFEYFSETQRNKGNFPGRFSGRQFSNSRSEMNVSTLELGDSALYLCASSLAISGGSYEQYFGPGTRLTVT.

The chain carries TRBV5-1 and TRBJ2-5; the match to TRBD2 covers 8 bases. CDR3 length: 14 residues. Germline trimming cut 7 bases from V and 4 bases from J; bases unmatched to any gene: 9. Germline CDR1 SGHRS, CDR2 YFSETQ. The chain's CDR3 is CASGTGLVGETQYF. CDR3 DNA sequence: TGCGCCAGCGGCACGGGACTAGTAGGAGAGACCCAGTACTTC.

The rearrangement joins TRBV5-1 to TRBJ1-1, with D hard to call. Germline V gene lookup returns CDR1 SGHRS and CDR2 YFSETQ. This CDR3 contains 14 residues. Deletions cut 4 bases from V and 1 base from J, with 11 bases between. The CDR3: CASSISVANTEAFF. The CDR3 coding sequence is TGCGCCAGCAGCATTTCAGTGGCGAACACTGAAGCTTTCTTT.

This clone was seen more than once but under ten times. V and J are TRBV12-5 and TRBJ2-7, with 9 bases matching TRBD1. Unmatched junction bases numbered 4, after V lost 7 bases and J lost 0 bases. The CDR3 is made up of 14 amino acids. CDR1 is LGHNT, CDR2 FRNRAP, per germline. The CDR3 region has the DNA TGTGCTAGTGTCGGGACAGGGACCTCCTACGAGCAGTACTTC. Residues: CASVGTGTSYEQYF.

This chain connects TRBV5-1 to TRBJ1-1, with unresolved D. Trimming removed 4 bases from V and 1 base from J, with 5 bases in between. This CDR3 comprises 12 residues. Per the germline V gene, CDR1 is SGHRS and CDR2 is YFSETQ. The CDR3 nucleotides are TGCGCCAGCAGCACTCAGAACACTGAAGCTTTCTTT. Amino acid sequence: CASSTQNTEAFF.

This chain uses TRBV5-1 with TRBJ2-2; no firm D call. Trimming took off 2 bases at V and 3 bases at J, with 5 bases between the two ends. This CDR3 region has 13 residues. The germline V gene has CDR1 SGHRS and CDR2 YFSETQ. In DNA form, the CDR3 reads TGCGCCAGCAGCTTCCAGGACACCGGGGAGCTGTTTTTT. It encodes CASSFQDTGELFF.

In DNA form, the CDR3 reads TGTGCCAGTAGTATAACTAGCGGGGATACCGGGGAGCTGTTTTTT. Amino acid sequence: CASSITSGDTGELFF. J is TRBJ2-2 and V is TRBV19; 10 nucleotides line up with TRBD2. This CDR3 has 15 amino acids. CDR1 and CDR2 from the germline V gene are LNHDA and SQIVND (reference sequence). V lost 2 bases to trimming and J lost 5 bases; unmatched junction nucleotides: 2. The full variable domain, its missing parts supplied by reference TRBV19 and TRBJ2-2, is DGGITQSPKYLFRKEGQNVTLSCEQNLNHDAMYWYRQDPGQGLRLIYYSQIVNDFQKGDIAEGYSVSREKKESFPLTVTSAQKNPTAFYLCASSITSGDTGELFFGEGSRLTVL.

V is TRBV12-3 or TRBV12-4 and J is TRBJ2-1, with D hard to call. Trimming took 3 bases from V and 6 from J, leaving 9 bases between them. This CDR3 has 13 amino acids. Here the CDR3 DNA reads TGTGCCAGCAGTTTGCCCGGGTTCAATGAGCAGTTCTTC. Protein sequence: CASSLPGFNEQFF.

This clone showed up just a few times. This chain connects TRBV11-2 to TRBJ1-4; 10 bases agree with TRBD1. Germline CDR1 SGHAT, CDR2 FQNNGV. This CDR3 contains 13 residues. J lost 11 bases, V lost 1 base, and 1 base had no gene match. The CDR3 sequence: CASSLAGQGKLFF. The CDR3 DNA is TGTGCCAGCAGCTTAGCGGGACAGGGGAAACTGTTTTTT.

This rearrangement joins TRBV5-5 to TRBJ2-7, with TRBD2 identical over 8 bases. The CDR3 is 15 amino acids. Per germline, CDR1 SGHKS and CDR2 YYEKEE (reference sequence). With 0 bases clipped from V and 4 bases from J, the junction kept 6 bases outside the gene matches. The CDR3 DNA reads as TGTGCCAGCAGCTTGGGGGCCGGGGGGGCTTACGAGCAGTACTTC. The encoded protein is CASSLGAGGAYEQYF.

The chain carries TRBV21-1 and TRBJ2-1; TRBD2 reflects the table's D call only, with no check against the DNA. TRBV21-1 is described as a pseudogene. The CDR3 has 18 amino acids. Here the CDR3 DNA reads TGTGCCAGCAGCTTCTTGTTTCGGACTAGCGGGAGTTTCAATGAGCAGTTCTTC. Translating gives CASSFLFRTSGSFNEQFF.